These 16 T cell receptor beta chains were sequenced from one sample in a study of T cell responses to AZD1222 COVID-19 vaccine (dated by TCRdb to the early 2020s). Library preparation used the immunoSEQ multiplex PCR assay. The immuneACCESS repertoire file appears here via TCRdb, limited to in-frame rearrangements. These files lack a portion of the clones; in checked studies, under half of the deficit traces to unresolved V genes, and the cause of the others is not known. The sample table lists 150,000 to 200,000 clones, around 87% of them with a count of one. The ten most abundant clones make up about 2.5% of the sample. The time point label on this specimen signifies: baseline before first vaccination. The treatment or condition label for this specimen denotes: meningococcal conjugate vaccine given as trial control. This specimen was peripheral blood, taken on day 0 of MenACWY control vaccination. Receptors originate from an adult in good health.

The chain couples TRBV28 to TRBJ2-7; the match to TRBD1 covers 8 bases. Germline trimming cut 7 bases from V and 2 bases from J; bases unmatched to any gene: 4. From germline, CDR1 is MDHEN and CDR2 SYDVKM. This CDR3 is 13 amino acids long. DNA for the CDR3: TGTGCCAGCACCTCAGGGGGCCCCTACGAGCAGTACTTC. Amino acid sequence: CASTSGGPYEQYF.

The chain joins TRBV6-5 to TRBJ1-4, with 9 bases fitting TRBD1. V gave up 6 bases and J gave up 8 bases; unmatched junction bases: 7. The germline V gene has CDR1 MNHEY and CDR2 SVGAGI. This CDR3 contains 14 residues. The CDR3 nucleotides read TGTGCCAGCAGGCAACAGGGGGCGTTGGAAAAACTGTTTTTT. Protein product: CASRQQGALEKLFF.

This clone was seen once. The chain is built from TRBV28 and TRBJ1-2; the match to TRBD1 covers 8 bases. This CDR3 has 14 amino acids. Germline CDR1 reads MDHEN; CDR2 reads SYDVKM. With V trimmed by 6 bases and J by 4 bases, 7 bases remained unmatched. DNA of the CDR3: TGTGCCAGCAGCGGGGACAGGCGGCGCTATGGCTACACCTTC. Residues: CASSGDRRRYGYTF.

The chain recombines TRBV9 with TRBJ2-1; TRBD2 agrees at 9 bases. This CDR3 spans 15 amino acids. Per germline, CDR1 SGDLS and CDR2 YYNGEE. The V segment lost 2 bases and the J segment 6 bases; nucleotides outside the gene matches: 6. This CDR3 reads CASSVTGLAANEQFF. DNA of the CDR3: TGTGCCAGCAGCGTTACGGGACTAGCTGCCAATGAGCAGTTCTTC.

This chain uses TRBV4-1 with TRBJ1-3, with 7 bases matching TRBD1. From germline, CDR1 is MGHRA and CDR2 YSYEKL. The CDR3 loop spans 15 amino acids. The junction had 8 bases not matched to a gene; V was cut back by 1 base and J by 8 bases. The CDR3 region has the DNA TGCGCCAGCAGCCAAGCCCCAGGGCAGGGGGACACCATATATTTT. Its translation is CASSQAPGQGDTIYF.

This chain connects TRBV7-9 to TRBJ1-3; the match to TRBD1 covers 7 bases. Losses at the gene ends were 5 bases for V and 2 bases for J; bases not matched to a gene: 6. Germline assignment: CDR1 SEHNR and CDR2 FQNEAQ (reference sequence). The CDR3 spans 15 residues. CDR3 sequence: CASSLQGSTGNTIYF. In nucleotides, the CDR3 is TGTGCCAGCAGCCTACAGGGGTCTACTGGAAACACCATATATTTT.

V and J are TRBV29-1 and TRBJ2-1; tentatively, D is TRBD1 (6 bases). This CDR3 has 13 amino acids. Germline lookup yields CDR1 SQVTM and CDR2 ANQGSEA. Trimming took off 8 bases at V and 9 bases at J, with 20 bases between the two ends. The CDR3 region is CSKRTAPLSEQFF. For the CDR3, the DNA is TGCAGCAAACGGACAGCCCCACTTAGTGAGCAGTTCTTC.

The CDR3 protein is CASSRPSGRGPYEQYF. DNA of the CDR3: TGCGCCAGCAGCCGGCCGAGCGGGAGGGGCCCCTACGAGCAGTACTTC. The chain recombines TRBV5-1 with TRBJ2-7; 10 bases line up with TRBD2. Germline assignment: CDR1 SGHRS and CDR2 YFSETQ. CDR3 size: 16 residues. The ends lost 4 bases at V and 2 bases at J; junction bases unmatched: 9.

Written as DNA, the CDR3 is TGTGCCAGCAACACTATCTTCTTTAACAATGAGCAGTTCTTC. Translated: CASNTIFFNNEQFF. The chain employs TRBV28 and TRBJ2-1; D ambiguous. The ends were cut back, 7 bases at V and 5 bases at J, with 15 bases in the middle. Germline assignment: CDR1 MDHEN and CDR2 SYDVKM. This CDR3 has 14 residues.

This chain uses TRBV2 with TRBJ1-2, with a tentative D call TRBD1 (6 bases). The CDR3 sequence is 15 residues long. Germline V gene data show CDR1 as SNHLY and CDR2 as FYNNEI. The V end was cut by 2 bases, the J end by 2 bases, with 12 bases between. CDR3 coding DNA: TGTGCCAGCAGTGAACCCGGGACACAAAACTATGGCTACACCTTC. This translates into CASSEPGTQNYGYTF.

V usage is TRBV28 and J usage is TRBJ1-6; unclear D gene. Between the trimmed V and J ends, which lost 7 bases and 0 bases, there was a span of 10 bases. The CDR3 totals 15 residues. Germline assignment: CDR1 MDHEN and CDR2 SYDVKM. CDR3 protein: CASISGSSYNSPLHF. In nucleotides, the CDR3 is TGTGCCAGCATCTCGGGAAGCTCCTATAATTCACCCCTCCACTTT.

The rearrangement uses TRBV29-1 and TRBJ2-7; the D gene is possibly TRBD1 (6 bases). Germline assignment: CDR1 SQVTM and CDR2 ANQGSEA. The germline V and J ends were trimmed by 5 bases and 5 bases, with 10 bases remaining between them. The CDR3 spans 11 residues. The CDR3 loop reads CSVRQVDEQYF. DNA of the CDR3: TGCAGCGTTAGACAGGTGGACGAGCAGTACTTC.

This clone was counted only a few times. The V and J genes are TRBV15 and TRBJ2-2, with D unclear. Germline lookup yields CDR1 LNHNV and CDR2 YYDKDF (reference sequence). Trimming took off 3 bases at V and 7 bases at J, with 9 bases between the two ends. This CDR3 has 13 residues. In nucleotides, the CDR3 is TGTGCCACCAGCAGCCCTTTTCTCGGGGAGCTGTTTTTT. Translation: CATSSPFLGELFF. Supplemented by reference TRBV15 and TRBJ2-2, the full variable domain reads DAMVIQNPRYQVTQFGKPVTLSCSQTLNHNVMYWYQQKSSQAPKLLFHYYDKDFNNEADTPDNFQSRRPNTSFCFLDIRSPGLGDTAMYLCATSSPFLGELFFGEGSRLTVL.

The chain links TRBV6-4 to TRBJ2-7, with TRBD1 matching over 9 bases. The V and J ends lost 6 bases and 3 bases, in that order; junction bases with no gene match: 9. The CDR3 length is 15 residues. Germline loops: CDR1 MRHNA, CDR2 SNTAGT. CDR3 in amino acids: CASRPPQGARYEQYF. The CDR3 nucleotides are TGTGCCAGCAGACCTCCACAGGGGGCGCGCTACGAGCAGTACTTC.

The gene calls are TRBV7-9 and TRBJ1-5; no reliable D call. The CDR3 consists of 15 residues. The germline V and J ends were trimmed by 6 bases and 3 bases, with 15 bases remaining between them. The germline CDR1 and CDR2 sequences are SEHNR and FQNEAQ (reference sequence). CDR3 DNA sequence: TGTGCCAGCAGTCCGTCGGGAGGGAACAATCAGCCCCAGCATTTT. Translation: CASSPSGGNNQPQHF.

The V gene is TRBV14, the J gene TRBJ2-5, with 9 bases matching TRBD1. Trimming at V came to 3 bases and at J to 1 base, leaving 6 bases not matched to a gene. The V gene's germline CDR1 is SGHDN and CDR2 FVKESK. The CDR3 spans 16 residues. This CDR3 is CASSQTGGSFQETQYF. CDR3 coding DNA: TGTGCCAGCAGCCAGACAGGGGGATCCTTCCAAGAGACCCAGTACTTC.